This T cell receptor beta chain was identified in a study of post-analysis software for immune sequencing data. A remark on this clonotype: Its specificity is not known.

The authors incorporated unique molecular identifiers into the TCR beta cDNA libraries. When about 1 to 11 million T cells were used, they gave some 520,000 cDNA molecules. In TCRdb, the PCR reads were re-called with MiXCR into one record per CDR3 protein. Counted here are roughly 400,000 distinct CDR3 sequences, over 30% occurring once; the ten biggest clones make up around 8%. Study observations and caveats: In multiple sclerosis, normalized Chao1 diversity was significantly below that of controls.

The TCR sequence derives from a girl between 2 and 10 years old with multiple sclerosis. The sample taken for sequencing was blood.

CDR3 region: CASSFGGPYYNEQFF. The DNA for the CDR3 is TGTGCCAGCAGCTTCGGGGGTCCCTACTACAATGAGCAGTTCTTC. The chain employs TRBV7-8 and TRBJ2-1, with D possibly being TRBD2 (6 bases). Germline assignment: CDR1 SGHVS and CDR2 FQNEAQ. V was cut by 3 bases and J by 3 bases, with 12 bases left in between. The CDR3 loop spans 15 amino acids.